The clone carrying this T cell receptor beta chain appeared a few times. Germline values: CDR1 SNHLY, CDR2 FYNNEI. The germline V and J ends were trimmed by 4 bases and 3 bases, with 7 bases remaining between them. This CDR3 comprises 13 residues. Per the original methods: From reference gene primer amplification, estimates of nucleated cell counts were derived. Generated by immunoSEQ multiplex PCR, the TCRdb table keeps only in-frame clones and is missing some. That table supplies the V and J calls and clone size; D and trimming were determined from the DNA. Among tens of thousands of clones listed, 70% to 90% were seen once. The data are from a study of blood T cell repertoires in COVID-19.

The clonotype originates from a human donor in a cohort sampled during active COVID-19. Sequencing input: peripheral blood. The chain couples TRBV2 to TRBJ2-1, with a possible D match to TRBD1 (5 bases). This CDR3 is CASSVQGYNEQFF. CDR3 coding DNA: TGTGCCAGCAGTGTTCAGGGCTACAATGAGCAGTTCTTC.